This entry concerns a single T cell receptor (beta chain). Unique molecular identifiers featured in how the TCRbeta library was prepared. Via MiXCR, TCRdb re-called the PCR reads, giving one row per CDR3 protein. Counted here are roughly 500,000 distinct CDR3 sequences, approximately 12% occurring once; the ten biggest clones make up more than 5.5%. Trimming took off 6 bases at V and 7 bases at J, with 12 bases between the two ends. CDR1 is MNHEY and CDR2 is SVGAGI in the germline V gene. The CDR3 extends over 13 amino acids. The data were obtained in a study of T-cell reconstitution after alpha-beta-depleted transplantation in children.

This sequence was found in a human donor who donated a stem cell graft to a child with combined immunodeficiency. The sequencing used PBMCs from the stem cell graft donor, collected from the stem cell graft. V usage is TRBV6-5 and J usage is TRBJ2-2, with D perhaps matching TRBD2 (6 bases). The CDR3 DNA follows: TGTGCCAGCAGCTCGGGACTTATCGGGGAGCTGTTTTTT. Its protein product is CASSSGLIGELFF.